These 26 T cell receptor beta chains came from one sample sequenced in a study of cytomegalovirus exposure and HLA in healthy donors. 13 Jbeta primers and 60 Vbeta primers were used for the PCR. Produced via immunoSEQ multiplex PCR; TCRdb's table is partial and in-frame only. The repertoire holds about 150,000 clones, 65% to 85% seen once, with about 4.1% in the top ten. Sequencing was performed on PBMCs. These receptors were collected from a woman aged 40 to 55 in good health and CMV-seropositive.

A few counts support this clone. The chain links TRBV28 to TRBJ2-1, with TRBD2 matching 10 bases. Germline CDR1 and CDR2: MDHEN and SYDVKM. This CDR3 has 14 residues. V was pared by 11 bases and J by 7 bases, with 11 bases of the junction left unmatched. The CDR3 DNA sequence: TGTGCCGTCCAGCGGGGGGGCAGTGTGAATGAGCAGTTCTTC. The encoded protein is CAVQRGGSVNEQFF.

This rearrangement joins TRBV10-3 to TRBJ1-2; 9 bases map to TRBD1. V lost 3 bases, J lost 0 bases, and 5 bases stayed unmatched. The CDR3 runs to 16 residues. Germline values: CDR1 ENHRY, CDR2 SYGVKD. This chain's CDR3 is CAISERTGASNYGYTF. CDR3 in DNA: TGTGCCATCAGTGAAAGGACAGGGGCCTCTAACTATGGCTACACCTTC.

The chain uses TRBV7-2 and TRBJ1-6; 8 bases agree with TRBD1. CDR1 and CDR2 (germline): SGHTA, FQGNSA. With 3 bases clipped from V and 7 bases from J, the junction kept 5 bases outside the gene matches. The CDR3 contains 15 residues. CDR3 loop: CASSFRGRGNSPLHF. For the CDR3, the DNA is TGTGCCAGCAGCTTCAGGGGGCGGGGGAATTCACCCCTCCACTTT.

The J gene is TRBJ1-1, the V gene TRBV5-8; the D gene is possibly TRBD1 (5 bases). The germline V gene encodes CDR1 SGHTS and CDR2 YDEGEE. Trimming cost V 6 bases and J 2 bases, with 14 bases left between them. The CDR3 covers 14 residues. As DNA, the CDR3 is TGTGCCAGCACCGTTCGGACACTTAACACTGAAGCTTTCTTT. Amino acids: CASTVRTLNTEAFF. Based on the CDR3 plus reference TRBV5-8 and TRBJ1-1, the full variable domain is EAGVTQSPTHLIKTRGQQATLRCSPISGHTSVYWYQQALGLGLQFLLWYDEGEERNRGNFPPRFSGRQFPNYSSELNVNALELEDSALYLCASTVRTLNTEAFFGQGTRLTVV.

This clone was picked up one time. The DNA for the CDR3 is TGTGCCAGCAGCTACAGGGGGGGGAGAGGCTACACCTTC. Translation gives CASSYRGGRGYTF. J is TRBJ1-2 and V is TRBV2; 8 nucleotides align to TRBD1. This CDR3 is built from 13 residues. Germline lookup yields CDR1 SNHLY and CDR2 FYNNEI. The trim removed 6 bases at V and 8 bases at J, leaving 8 bases unmatched.

This clone was counted once. The CDR3 spells CSVELAEGTDTQYF. The DNA for the CDR3 is TGCAGCGTTGAATTGGCAGAAGGCACAGATACGCAGTATTTT. The chain combines TRBV29-1 with TRBJ2-3; D not certain. The germline gives CDR1 SQVTM, CDR2 ANQGSEA. The CDR3 runs to 14 residues. Deletions cut 2 bases from V and 1 base from J, with 10 bases between.

The chain employs TRBV1 and TRBJ2-3; the table's D call TRBD2 went unverified against the DNA. TRBV1 constitutes a pseudogene. The CDR3 is made up of 15 amino acids. The CDR3 bases are TGCACCAGCAGCCAACTAGCGGGAGCCCCCGATACGCAGTATTTT. Its protein is CTSSQLAGAPDTQYF.

This chain links TRBV7-8 with TRBJ2-2, with 10 bases identical to TRBD1. The CDR3 has 17 residues. V shed 5 bases and J 4 bases; nucleotides not matched to a gene: 10. Per germline, CDR1 SGHVS and CDR2 FQNEAQ. The CDR3 sequence is CASSGETGGEVTGELFF. Here the CDR3 DNA reads TGTGCCAGCAGCGGAGAGACAGGGGGCGAGGTCACCGGGGAGCTGTTTTTT.

This clone was seen a single time. The V gene is TRBV28, the J gene TRBJ2-2; TRBD2 matches at 8 bases. This CDR3 contains 15 residues. CDR1 and CDR2 (germline): MDHEN, SYDVKM. J lost 10 bases, V lost 4 bases, and 11 bases had no gene match. CDR3 amino acids: CASSSIAGPPEELFF. CDR3 coding DNA: TGTGCCAGCAGTTCGATAGCGGGGCCCCCCGAGGAGCTGTTTTTT. Drawing the rest from reference TRBV28 and TRBJ2-2, the complete variable domain is DVKVTQSSRYLVKRTGEKVFLECVQDMDHENMFWYRQDPGLGLRLIYFSYDVKMKEKGDIPEGYSVSREKKERFSLILESASTNQTSMYLCASSSIAGPPEELFFGEGSRLTVL.

This chain joins TRBV9 and TRBJ2-3; no firm D call. The CDR3 consists of 15 residues. V was cut by 0 bases and J by 0 bases, with 8 bases left in between. The germline V gene has CDR1 SGDLS and CDR2 YYNGEE. The CDR3 DNA reads TGTGCCAGCAGCGTAGGGGCGTATAGCACAGATACGCAGTATTTT. It is translated as CASSVGAYSTDTQYF. Filled out from reference TRBV9 and TRBJ2-3, the complete variable domain reads DSGVTQTPKHLITATGQRVTLRCSPRSGDLSVYWYQQSLDQGLQFLIQYYNGEERAKGNILERFSAQQFPDLHSELNLSSLELGDSALYFCASSVGAYSTDTQYFGPGTRLTVL.

The chain carries TRBV28 and TRBJ1-1; TRBD1 might be the D (6 bases). Germline V gene data show CDR1 as MDHEN and CDR2 as SYDVKM. Trimming cost V 4 bases and J 3 bases, with 12 bases left between them. There are 14 residues in the CDR3. This CDR3 is CASSSQGYDTEAFF. The CDR3 DNA is TGTGCCAGCAGTTCCCAGGGGTATGACACTGAAGCTTTCTTT.

The rearrangement uses TRBV4-3 and TRBJ2-3, with 7 bases lining up with TRBD2. Germline loops: CDR1 LGHNA, CDR2 YSLEER. The CDR3 runs 14 residues. With V trimmed by 4 bases and J by 6 bases, 7 bases remained unmatched. DNA for the CDR3: TGCGCCAGCAGCCCTAGCGGTCCTGGGGATACGCAGTATTTT. Its translation: CASSPSGPGDTQYF.

CDR3 DNA sequence: TGTGCCAGTAGTACGACGGGGTTCTACGAGCAGTACTTC. Residues: CASSTTGFYEQYF. This chain joins TRBV19 and TRBJ2-7; D may be TRBD2 (5 bases). The V end lost 4 bases, the J end lost 3 bases, and 10 bases lay between the germline ends. The CDR3 totals 13 residues. The germline CDR1 and CDR2 sequences are LNHDA and SQIVND (reference sequence).

V is TRBV10-1 and J is TRBJ2-7, with a tentative D call TRBD2 (6 bases). V was cut by 2 bases and J by 4 bases, with 9 bases left in between. Germline V gene lookup returns CDR1 WNHNN and CDR2 SYGVQD (reference sequence). The CDR3 runs to 13 residues. CDR3 nucleotides: TGCGCCAGCAGTGAGGCGGGGATTTACGAGCAGTACTTC. Residues: CASSEAGIYEQYF.

This clone was counted between two and nine times. The CDR3 sequence: CASSLWGQSADTQYF. CDR3 bases: TGTGCCAGCAGTTTATGGGGACAGAGTGCAGATACGCAGTATTTT. This rearrangement joins TRBV28 to TRBJ2-3; 7 bases map to TRBD1. The CDR3 loop spans 15 amino acids. Germline V CDR1 and CDR2: MDHEN, SYDVKM. V shed 0 bases and J 4 bases; nucleotides not matched to a gene: 4.

The CDR3 DNA sequence: TGTGCCAGCAGCTCCTGGGACAGGGTACACGAGCAGTACTTC. Amino acid sequence: CASSSWDRVHEQYF. This chain uses TRBV11-2 with TRBJ2-7; 9 bases are shared with TRBD1. V dropped 4 bases and J dropped 5; count of bases not matched to a gene: 6. The CDR3 is made up of 14 amino acids. The germline V gene has CDR1 SGHAT and CDR2 FQNNGV.

This clone occurred a few times. The chain recombines TRBV5-1 with TRBJ2-1; 9 bases are shared with TRBD1. Looked up from germline, CDR1 is SGHRS and CDR2 is YFSETQ. With V trimmed by 4 bases and J by 5 bases, 10 bases remained unmatched. This CDR3 contains 16 residues. CDR3 nucleotides: TGCGCCAGCAGCCCGAGGCCGGGACAGGGTAACAATGAGCAGTTCTTC. The encoded protein is CASSPRPGQGNNEQFF. Complete variable domain (other parts from reference TRBV5-1 and TRBJ2-1): KAGVTQTPRYLIKTRGQQVTLSCSPISGHRSVSWYQQTPGQGLQFLFEYFSETQRNKGNFPGRFSGRQFSNSRSEMNVSTLELGDSALYLCASSPRPGQGNNEQFFGPGTRLTVL.

The chain joins TRBV7-2 to TRBJ2-3, with 10 bases aligning to TRBD1. Trimming cost V 1 base and J 3 bases; bases outside gene matches: 7. The CDR3 is 17 amino acids. Germline CDR1 and CDR2: SGHTA and FQGNSA. DNA of the CDR3: TGTGCCAGCAGCTTAGGGGGGACAGGGGTGGGGACAGATACGCAGTATTTT. It specifies CASSLGGTGVGTDTQYF.

This chain joins TRBV9 and TRBJ2-5, with 7 bases aligning to TRBD2. Germline V gives CDR1 SGDLS, CDR2 YYNGEE. The CDR3 is made up of 15 amino acids. J lost 9 bases, V lost 0 bases, and 11 bases had no gene match. The CDR3: CASSVGVDSGPPQYF. For the CDR3, the DNA is TGTGCCAGCAGCGTAGGGGTGGATAGCGGGCCTCCCCAGTACTTC.

This chain joins TRBV28 and TRBJ2-1; 7 positions agree with TRBD2. The V and J ends lost 4 bases and 7 bases, in that order; junction bases with no gene match: 4. Germline-derived CDR1 and CDR2 are MDHEN and SYDVKM. The CDR3 contains 13 residues. DNA of the CDR3: TGTGCCAGCAGTTGGGGAGGGAGGAATGAGCAGTTCTTC. Protein: CASSWGGRNEQFF.

This clone was found a few times. The chain has TRBV9 and TRBJ2-5, with 7 bases that match TRBD1. Trimming removed 2 bases from V and 5 bases from J; junction bases left unmatched: 9. In germline, CDR1 is SGDLS, CDR2 YYNGEE. The CDR3 has 15 residues. DNA of the CDR3: TGTGCCAGCAGCGTTGCGACAGGGATGGGCGAGACCCAGTACTTC. Amino acids: CASSVATGMGETQYF.

The V and J genes are TRBV7-8 and TRBJ2-7, with a tentative D call TRBD2 (7 bases). The V gene's germline CDR1 is SGHVS and CDR2 FQNEAQ. The CDR3 runs 12 residues. V lost 6 bases and J 6 bases, leaving 12 bases between the germline ends. CDR3 protein: CASSWAGAEQYF. The CDR3 nucleotides read TGTGCCAGCAGTTGGGCGGGGGCCGAGCAGTACTTC.

The rearrangement links TRBV6-1 to TRBJ2-1; 9 bases match TRBD2. CDR1 is MNHNS and CDR2 is SASEGT in the germline V gene. With V trimmed by 4 bases and J by 8 bases, 9 bases remained unmatched. The CDR3 has 15 residues. The CDR3 here is CASSAGLAKVYEQFF. In DNA, the CDR3 is TGTGCCAGCAGTGCGGGACTAGCAAAGGTCTATGAGCAGTTCTTC.

V gene TRBV27 combines with J gene TRBJ2-1, with D possibly being TRBD1 (6 bases). With 2 bases removed from V and 0 bases from J, the gap between germline ends came to 14 bases. CDR1 and CDR2 from the germline V gene are MNHEY and SMNVEV (reference sequence). The CDR3 consists of 17 residues. The CDR3 sequence is CASSLHQTGSSYNEQFF. DNA of the CDR3: TGTGCCAGCAGTTTACACCAGACAGGAAGCTCCTACAATGAGCAGTTCTTC.

The V gene is TRBV30, the J gene TRBJ1-2, with 7 positions matching TRBD1. From germline, CDR1 is GTSNPN and CDR2 SVGIG (reference sequence). The CDR3 has 13 amino acids. V dropped 0 bases and J dropped 7; count of bases not matched to a gene: 5. The CDR3 sequence: CAWSVPGGGGYTF. CDR3 in DNA: TGTGCCTGGAGTGTACCAGGGGGAGGTGGCTACACCTTC.

V and J are TRBV4-1 and TRBJ2-2; D gene uncertain. The V gene lost 0 bases and the J gene lost 9 bases, with 14 bases spanning the gap. Germline CDR1 reads MGHRA; CDR2 reads YSYEKL. The CDR3 runs 15 residues. The CDR3 DNA is TGCGCCAGCAGCCAAGATCTGAGTGAGCGTCGGGAGCTGTTTTTT. Its protein is CASSQDLSERRELFF.